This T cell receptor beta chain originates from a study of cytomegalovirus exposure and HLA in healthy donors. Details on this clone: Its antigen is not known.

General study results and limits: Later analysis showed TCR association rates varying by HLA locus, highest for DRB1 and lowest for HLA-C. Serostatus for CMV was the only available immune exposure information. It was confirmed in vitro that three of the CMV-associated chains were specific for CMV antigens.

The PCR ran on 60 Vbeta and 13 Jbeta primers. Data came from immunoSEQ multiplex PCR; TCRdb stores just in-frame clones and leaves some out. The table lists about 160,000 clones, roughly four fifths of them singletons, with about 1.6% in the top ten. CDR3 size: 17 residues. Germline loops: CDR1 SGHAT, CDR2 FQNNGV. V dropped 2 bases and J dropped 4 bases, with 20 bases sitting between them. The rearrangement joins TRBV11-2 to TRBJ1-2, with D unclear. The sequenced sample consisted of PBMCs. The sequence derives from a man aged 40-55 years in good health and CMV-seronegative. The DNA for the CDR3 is TGTGCCAGCAGCTTAAGTCAAGGTCCCACTATTCCCTATGGCTACACCTTC. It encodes CASSLSQGPTIPYGYTF.